This is a list of T cell receptor beta chains from one sample in a study of identical twins. TCRdb re-called the 5' RACE reads with MiXCR, one entry per CDR3 protein. Among a few hundred thousand distinct CDR3 sequences, around 8% were seen once, and the ten largest hold approximately 3%. In addition, the sample was reused for a study of yellow fever vaccine responses in identical twins.

Specimen: CD8+ T cells sorted from blood. The receptors derive from a woman aged 18-35 years in good health. CDR3s include the opening cysteine and the closing phenylalanine or tryptophan. A D gene is named only where the DNA matches it firmly. Some rows have no size entry. The others give once, few or many, or a class for an expanded clone.

j_gene: TRBJ2-7
abundance: .
v_gene: TRBV18
d_gene: TRBD1
CDR3nt: TGTGCCAGCTCACGCGTTCAGGGGGACTACGAGCAGTACTTC
CDR3aa: CASSRVQGDYEQYF

j_gene: TRBJ2-5
abundance: .
v_gene: TRBV19
d_gene: .
CDR3nt: TGTGCCAGTAGTACCTGGACCGAGGAGACCCAGTACTTC
CDR3aa: CASSTWTEETQYF

j_gene: TRBJ2-1
abundance: few
v_gene: TRBV12-3/TRBV12-4
d_gene: TRBD2
CDR3nt: TGTGCCAGCAGCCCTACCACTAGCGGGCCTTACAATGAGCAGTTCTTC
CDR3aa: CASSPTTSGPYNEQFF

j_gene: TRBJ2-3
abundance: .
v_gene: TRBV28
d_gene: TRBD2
CDR3nt: TGTGCCAGCAGTTTCAGACTAGCGGGGGGAGATACGCAGTATTTT
CDR3aa: CASSFRLAGGDTQYF

j_gene: TRBJ1-1
abundance: few
v_gene: TRBV20-1
d_gene: .
CDR3nt: TGCAGTGCTAGAGAGGTGGGGAAAAACACTGAAGCTTTCTTT
CDR3aa: CSAREVGKNTEAFF

j_gene: TRBJ2-1
abundance: many
v_gene: TRBV11-1
d_gene: .
CDR3nt: TGTGCCAGCAGCTCCCGGGACGCGATGAGGCACAATGAGCAGTTCTTC
CDR3aa: CASSSRDAMRHNEQFF

j_gene: TRBJ2-3
abundance: few
v_gene: TRBV29-1
d_gene: .
CDR3nt: TGCAGCGTTGAAGATCAGCCTAGCGAGGGCACAGATACGCAGTATTTT
CDR3aa: CSVEDQPSEGTDTQYF

j_gene: TRBJ1-1
abundance: many
v_gene: TRBV20-1
d_gene: TRBD1
CDR3nt: TGCAGTGCTAGAGGGGACAGACTCATGAACACTGAAGCTTTCTTT
CDR3aa: CSARGDRLMNTEAFF

j_gene: TRBJ2-1
abundance: many
v_gene: TRBV5-1
d_gene: TRBD2
CDR3nt: TGCGCCAGCAGCCATAGCGGGAGAGGTGGCTCCTACAATGAGCAGTTCTTC
CDR3aa: CASSHSGRGGSYNEQFF

j_gene: TRBJ1-1
abundance: .
v_gene: TRBV29-1
d_gene: .
CDR3nt: TGCAGCGTTGAGGGGAGGTCGAACACTGAAGCTTTCTTT
CDR3aa: CSVEGRSNTEAFF

j_gene: TRBJ2-1
abundance: few
v_gene: TRBV12-3/TRBV12-4
d_gene: TRBD2
CDR3nt: TGTGCCAGCAGTCCGGGACTAGCGGGGTGGGACAATGAGCAGTTCTTC
CDR3aa: CASSPGLAGWDNEQFF

j_gene: TRBJ1-2
abundance: .
v_gene: TRBV6-4
d_gene: TRBD1
CDR3nt: TGTGCCAGCAGTCCGGGGACAGGGTCGAGCGATGGCTACACCTTC
CDR3aa: CASSPGTGSSDGYTF

j_gene: TRBJ2-7
abundance: .
v_gene: TRBV6-1
d_gene: .
CDR3nt: TGTGCCAGCAGGGATCTCCCCCCTAACGAGCAGTACTTC
CDR3aa: CASRDLPPNEQYF

j_gene: TRBJ2-1
abundance: many
v_gene: TRBV7-8
d_gene: .
CDR3nt: TGTGCCAGCAGCTCCCCTCTGGTTAATGAGCAGTTCTTC
CDR3aa: CASSSPLVNEQFF

j_gene: TRBJ2-5
abundance: many
v_gene: TRBV10-2
d_gene: .
CDR3nt: TGCGCCAGCAGTTCATACCAAGAGACCCAGTACTTC
CDR3aa: CASSSYQETQYF

j_gene: TRBJ2-7
abundance: few
v_gene: TRBV7-9
d_gene: .
CDR3nt: TGTGCCAGCGCGAGGCGGGATTCCTACGAGCAGTACTTC
CDR3aa: CASARRDSYEQYF

j_gene: TRBJ1-5
abundance: many
v_gene: TRBV6-1
d_gene: .
CDR3nt: TGTGCCAGCAGTCAAGAATCTGGGGAACGCAATCAGCCCCAGCATTTT
CDR3aa: CASSQESGERNQPQHF

j_gene: TRBJ1-1
abundance: many
v_gene: TRBV7-9
d_gene: .
CDR3nt: TGTGCCAGCAGCCTTGGGACGGCAACTGAAGCTTTCTTT
CDR3aa: CASSLGTATEAFF

j_gene: TRBJ2-7
abundance: few
v_gene: TRBV28
d_gene: TRBD1
CDR3nt: TGTGCCAGCTCTAAGGGACAGCACTACGAGCAGTACTTC
CDR3aa: CASSKGQHYEQYF

j_gene: TRBJ1-1
abundance: many
v_gene: TRBV4-3
d_gene: .
CDR3nt: TGCGCCAGCAGCCCCCAACCCCTGAACACTGAAGCTTTCTTT
CDR3aa: CASSPQPLNTEAFF

j_gene: TRBJ2-2
abundance: once
v_gene: TRBV20-1
d_gene: .
CDR3nt: TGCAGTGCCTCGGTAAAAGTGGCGAACACCGGGGAGCTGTTTTTT
CDR3aa: CSASVKVANTGELFF

j_gene: TRBJ2-7
abundance: few
v_gene: TRBV12-3/TRBV12-4
d_gene: .
CDR3nt: TGTGCCAGCAGTCCTAACAGGGACTACGAGCAGTACTTC
CDR3aa: CASSPNRDYEQYF

j_gene: TRBJ2-1
abundance: many
v_gene: TRBV4-3
d_gene: .
CDR3nt: TGCGCCAGCAGCCAAGATGTCGGGGTGGAGCAGTTCTTC
CDR3aa: CASSQDVGVEQFF

j_gene: TRBJ2-5
abundance: many
v_gene: TRBV12-3/TRBV12-4
d_gene: .
CDR3nt: TGTGCCAGCAGTTTAAAAAACAACCAAGAGACCCAGTACTTC
CDR3aa: CASSLKNNQETQYF

j_gene: TRBJ2-1
abundance: many
v_gene: TRBV29-1
d_gene: TRBD2
CDR3nt: TGCAGCGTTGAAGAAAGGGAACGGGAGGGTGAGCAGTTCTTC
CDR3aa: CSVEEREREGEQFF

j_gene: TRBJ2-3
abundance: many
v_gene: TRBV7-2
d_gene: .
CDR3nt: TGTGCCAGCAGCTTAGTCGGCGGGTACAGCACAGATACGCAGTATTTT
CDR3aa: CASSLVGGYSTDTQYF

j_gene: TRBJ1-1
abundance: many
v_gene: TRBV4-2
d_gene: .
CDR3nt: TGTGCCAGCAGCCATCTAGGGATGAACACTGAAGCTTTCTTT
CDR3aa: CASSHLGMNTEAFF

j_gene: TRBJ2-2
abundance: many
v_gene: TRBV3-1
d_gene: .
CDR3nt: TGTGCCAGCAGCCCTGCGAGTACCGGGGAGCTGTTTTTT
CDR3aa: CASSPASTGELFF

j_gene: TRBJ2-1
abundance: .
v_gene: TRBV2
d_gene: .
CDR3nt: TGTGCCAGCGTTTCAGAGATGTATGAGCAGTTCTTC
CDR3aa: CASVSEMYEQFF

j_gene: TRBJ2-1
abundance: few
v_gene: TRBV4-2
d_gene: TRBD2
CDR3nt: TGTGCCAGCAGCCAAGAACCCGGGGGGGCAGGAGAGCAGTTCTTC
CDR3aa: CASSQEPGGAGEQFF

j_gene: TRBJ2-1
abundance: many
v_gene: TRBV6-5
d_gene: TRBD2
CDR3nt: TGTGCCAGCAGTCACACTAGCGGAAGCTCCTACAATGAGCAGTTCTTC
CDR3aa: CASSHTSGSSYNEQFF

j_gene: TRBJ2-3
abundance: many
v_gene: TRBV29-1
d_gene: .
CDR3nt: TGCAGCGCAACGGACGGGGAAGCAGATACGCAGTATTTT
CDR3aa: CSATDGEADTQYF

j_gene: TRBJ2-7
abundance: many
v_gene: TRBV25-1
d_gene: TRBD2
CDR3nt: TGTGCCAGCAGGCCGGGGGGCTCCTACGAGCAGTACTTC
CDR3aa: CASRPGGSYEQYF

j_gene: TRBJ2-3
abundance: many
v_gene: TRBV10-3
d_gene: TRBD2
CDR3nt: TGTGCCATCAGTGAGGGACTAGCCCACACAGATACGCAGTATTTT
CDR3aa: CAISEGLAHTDTQYF

j_gene: TRBJ2-7
abundance: few
v_gene: TRBV20-1
d_gene: TRBD1
CDR3nt: TGCAGTGCGGCGGCCGGGACAGGGGGCCCCTACGAGCAGTACTTC
CDR3aa: CSAAAGTGGPYEQYF

j_gene: TRBJ2-1
abundance: .
v_gene: TRBV3-1
d_gene: TRBD2
CDR3nt: TGTGCCAGCAGCCGTCGTGAAGTTGTACTAGCGGGGGGCCCAGCCTACAATGAGCAGTTCTTC
CDR3aa: CASSRREVVLAGGPAYNEQFF

j_gene: TRBJ1-1
abundance: many
v_gene: TRBV12-3/TRBV12-4
d_gene: TRBD1
CDR3nt: TGTGCCAGCAGGACAGGGCTGAACACTGAAGCTTTCTTT
CDR3aa: CASRTGLNTEAFF

j_gene: TRBJ1-1
abundance: many
v_gene: TRBV5-6
d_gene: .
CDR3nt: TGTGCCAGCAGACTTAGTACCCAGGGAACTGAAGCTTTCTTT
CDR3aa: CASRLSTQGTEAFF

j_gene: TRBJ2-5
abundance: .
v_gene: TRBV4-2
d_gene: .
CDR3nt: TGTGCCAGCAGCCAAGATAGGGGTAAAGAGACCCAGTACTTC
CDR3aa: CASSQDRGKETQYF

j_gene: TRBJ2-7
abundance: many
v_gene: TRBV4-3
d_gene: TRBD1
CDR3nt: TGCGCCAGCAGCCAAGACTGGACAGGGGGGTTCGAGCAGTACTTC
CDR3aa: CASSQDWTGGFEQYF

j_gene: TRBJ1-4
abundance: many
v_gene: TRBV3-1
d_gene: .
CDR3nt: TGTGCCAGCAGCCAAGATTCGGACGGACATGAAAAACTGTTTTTT
CDR3aa: CASSQDSDGHEKLFF

j_gene: TRBJ2-3
abundance: .
v_gene: TRBV12-3/TRBV12-4
d_gene: TRBD2
CDR3nt: TGTACCAGCAGTTTTGGACTAGCGGGTGGTGCTAGCACAGATACGCAGTATTTT
CDR3aa: CTSSFGLAGGASTDTQYF

j_gene: TRBJ1-3
abundance: few
v_gene: TRBV6-1
d_gene: .
CDR3nt: TGTGCCAGCAGACCGGGGGGTTCTGGAAACACCATATATTTT
CDR3aa: CASRPGGSGNTIYF

j_gene: TRBJ2-5
abundance: .
v_gene: TRBV15
d_gene: TRBD1
CDR3nt: TGTGCCACCAGTAATACAGGGGAGTACCAAGAGACCCAGTACTTC
CDR3aa: CATSNTGEYQETQYF

j_gene: TRBJ2-1
abundance: .
v_gene: TRBV4-3
d_gene: .
CDR3nt: TGCGCCAGCAGCCAAGATTCGGGGGATGAGCAGTTCTTC
CDR3aa: CASSQDSGDEQFF

j_gene: TRBJ1-3
abundance: many
v_gene: TRBV7-2
d_gene: .
CDR3nt: TGTGCCAGCAGCTCGGGGGCCCGTGCGACCGCCAGGCACACCATATATTTT
CDR3aa: CASSSGARATARHTIYF

j_gene: TRBJ2-3
abundance: .
v_gene: TRBV7-3
d_gene: .
CDR3nt: TGTGCCAGCAGGCCCGCATCCTCAGATACGCAGTATTTT
CDR3aa: CASRPASSDTQYF

j_gene: TRBJ2-1
abundance: many
v_gene: TRBV29-1
d_gene: TRBD2
CDR3nt: TGCAGCGTTGACACTAGCGGGTTAAGCTCCTACAATGAGCAGTTCTTC
CDR3aa: CSVDTSGLSSYNEQFF

j_gene: TRBJ1-1
abundance: many
v_gene: TRBV29-1
d_gene: TRBD1
CDR3nt: TGCAGCGGCCGCGACAGGGGGTACACTGAAGCTTTCTTT
CDR3aa: CSGRDRGYTEAFF

j_gene: TRBJ2-1
abundance: many
v_gene: TRBV28
d_gene: TRBD2
CDR3nt: TGTGCCACCTCGGGACTAGCGGGAGTCTCCTCCTACAATGAGCAGTTCTTC
CDR3aa: CATSGLAGVSSYNEQFF

j_gene: TRBJ2-1
abundance: many
v_gene: TRBV9
d_gene: .
CDR3nt: TGTGCCAGCAGCCCACCGGACAGCGACTCATACAATGAGCAGTTCTTC
CDR3aa: CASSPPDSDSYNEQFF

j_gene: TRBJ2-7
abundance: .
v_gene: TRBV6-1
d_gene: TRBD2
CDR3nt: TGTGCCAGCAGACCCGGGACTAGCAACTACGAGCAGTACTTC
CDR3aa: CASRPGTSNYEQYF